Presented here are 14 T cell receptor beta chains from one specimen sequenced in a study of blood T cell repertoires in COVID-19. Method: immunoSEQ multiplex PCR; TCRdb's copy keeps in-frame clones and lacks some. The data contain 130,000 to 150,000 clones, 85% to 90% of them singletons. Sequencing used peripheral blood. All receptors come from a woman between 45 and 60 years old with active or convalescent COVID-19.

The gene calls are TRBV27 and TRBJ1-6; D unresolved. CDR3 length: 13 residues. Germline V CDR1 and CDR2: MNHEY, SMNVEV (reference sequence). The V gene lost 3 bases and the J gene lost 7 bases, with 7 bases spanning the gap. The CDR3 nucleotides are TGTGCCAGCAGTTTGAGGTTAAATTCACCCCTCCACTTT. The encoded protein is CASSLRLNSPLHF.

The gene calls are TRBV6-6 and TRBJ2-2, with D perhaps matching TRBD1 (6 bases). The CDR3 covers 16 residues. Germline CDR1 MNHNY, CDR2 SVGAGI (reference sequence). V lost 8 bases and J lost 2, with 18 bases in between. The CDR3 DNA follows: TGTGCCAGCTCTGAGGGGGTGGTCTCCAACACCGGGGAGCTGTTTTTT. It translates to CASSEGVVSNTGELFF.

This chain connects TRBV14 to TRBJ2-5; 15 bases match TRBD2. The trim removed 2 bases at V and 4 bases at J, leaving 5 bases unmatched. The V gene's germline CDR1 is SGHDN and CDR2 FVKESK. The CDR3 covers 17 residues. The CDR3 DNA follows: TGTGCCAGCAGCCAACCTGGACTAGCGGGGGGGCGAGAGACCCAGTACTTC. Protein sequence: CASSQPGLAGGRETQYF.

This rearrangement joins TRBV30 to TRBJ1-5, with a possible D match to TRBD1 (6 bases). CDR1 is GTSNPN, CDR2 SVGIG, per germline (reference sequence). The CDR3 runs to 13 residues. Trimming removed 0 bases from V and 7 bases from J, with 10 bases in between. The chain's CDR3 is CAWSVDRGQPQHF. For the CDR3, the DNA is TGTGCCTGGAGTGTGGATAGGGGGCAGCCCCAGCATTTT.

A single count supports this clone. The rearrangement uses TRBV6-2 or TRBV6-3 and TRBJ1-6; 7 bases fit TRBD1. The CDR3 covers 14 residues. Germline trimming cut 4 bases from V and 6 bases from J; bases unmatched to any gene: 3. Germline-derived CDR1 and CDR2 are MNHEY and SVGEGT. CDR3 nucleotides: TGTGCCAGCAGTTCGAGGGGGCCTAATTCACCCCTCCACTTT. It codes for CASSSRGPNSPLHF.

The genes are TRBV12-3 or TRBV12-4 and TRBJ2-7, with a tentative D call TRBD2 (6 bases). Trimming removed 3 bases at V and 0 bases at J, with 6 bases between. There are 13 residues in the CDR3. The CDR3 bases are TGTGCCAGCAGTTTTAGCGGCTCCTACGAGCAGTACTTC. Its protein is CASSFSGSYEQYF.

The V and J genes are TRBV4-1 and TRBJ2-3; 11 positions match TRBD2. CDR3 size: 19 residues. Germline V lookup: CDR1 MGHRA, CDR2 YSYEKL. After removal of 2 bases from V and 4 bases from J, the junction contained 14 bases not matched to a gene. The CDR3 nucleotides read TGCGCCAGCAGCCAAAAAATCTTGACCCTAGCGGGGGGATCAGATACGCAGTATTTT. This codes for CASSQKILTLAGGSDTQYF.

This chain links TRBV28 with TRBJ1-1, with D possibly TRBD1 on 6 matching bases. CDR1 and CDR2 (germline): MDHEN, SYDVKM. The CDR3 has 14 amino acids. The germline V and J ends were trimmed by 6 bases and 6 bases, with 17 bases remaining between them. The CDR3 DNA follows: TGTGCCAGCAGCCCACCTACAGGGCGCGCTGAAGCTTTCTTT. It encodes CASSPPTGRAEAFF.

The rearrangement joins TRBV6-5 to TRBJ2-5; D remains ambiguous. The V gene lost 5 bases and the J gene lost 4 bases, with 11 bases spanning the gap. Looked up from germline, CDR1 is MNHEY and CDR2 is SVGAGI. This CDR3 is 13 amino acids long. CDR3 in amino acids: CASSPTLSETQYF. Here the CDR3 DNA reads TGTGCCAGCAGTCCTACCTTGTCAGAGACCCAGTACTTC.

The chain carries TRBV24-1 and TRBJ2-1, with a tentative D call TRBD2 (6 bases). The CDR3 spans 16 residues. V shed 5 bases and J shed 9 bases, with 22 bases lying between them. CDR1 and CDR2 from the germline V gene are KGHDR and SFDVKD. The CDR3 coding sequence is TGTGCCACCAGTGTTCATGATGGGACTCGGGTCGGTGAGCAGTTCTTC. This translates into CATSVHDGTRVGEQFF.

This chain uses TRBV5-1 with TRBJ2-2; weak D call: TRBD1 (5 bases). Germline V CDR1 and CDR2: SGHRS, YFSETQ. The CDR3 loop spans 15 amino acids. Trimming took 0 bases from V and 3 from J, leaving 9 bases between them. The CDR3 nucleotides read TGCGCCAGCAGCTTGGACAGGCCGGACACCGGGGAGCTGTTTTTT. It translates to CASSLDRPDTGELFF.

The chain couples TRBV9 to TRBJ1-2, with TRBD1 matching over 9 bases. The V segment lost 3 bases and the J segment 8 bases; nucleotides outside the gene matches: 8. The length of the CDR3 is 14 residues. Germline V gene sequence: CDR1 SGDLS, CDR2 YYNGEE. CDR3 sequence reads: CASSDPGTGYGYTF. CDR3 nucleotides: TGTGCCAGCAGCGACCCCGGGACAGGGTACGGCTACACCTTC.

The rearrangement uses TRBV2 and TRBJ1-2; D is undetermined. The CDR3 has 13 residues. The ends were cut back, 2 bases at V and 9 bases at J, with 13 bases in the middle. The germline V gene encodes CDR1 SNHLY and CDR2 FYNNEI. The DNA of the CDR3 is TGTGCCAGCAGTGAAAGCCCCTCGCGGAGCTACACCTTC. Its protein is CASSESPSRSYTF.

This clone is a singleton in its sample. The genes are TRBV4-3 and TRBJ2-1, with TRBD1 as a possible D gene (6 bases). V was trimmed by 0 bases and J by 6 bases, leaving 9 bases between them. The CDR3 loop spans 14 amino acids. CDR1 is LGHNA and CDR2 is YSLEER in the germline V gene. The CDR3 here is CASSQDPRGNEQFF. The DNA of the CDR3 is TGCGCCAGCAGCCAAGACCCCAGGGGCAATGAGCAGTTCTTC.